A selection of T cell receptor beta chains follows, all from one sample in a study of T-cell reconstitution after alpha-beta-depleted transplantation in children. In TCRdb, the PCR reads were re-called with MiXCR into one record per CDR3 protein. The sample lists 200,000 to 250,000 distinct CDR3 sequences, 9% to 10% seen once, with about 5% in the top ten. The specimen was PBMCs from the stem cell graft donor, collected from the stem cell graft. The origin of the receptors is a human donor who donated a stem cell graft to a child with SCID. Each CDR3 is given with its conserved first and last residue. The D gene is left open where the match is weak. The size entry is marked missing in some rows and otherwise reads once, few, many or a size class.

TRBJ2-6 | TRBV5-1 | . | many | TGCGCCAGCAGCTTGGCCGGGGACACAATCTCTGGGGCCAACGTCCTGACTTTC | CASSLAGDTISGANVLTF
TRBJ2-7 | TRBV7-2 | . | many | TGTGCCAGCAGCTTGGATGGACCAAACCCCCCCTACGAGCAGTACTTC | CASSLDGPNPPYEQYF
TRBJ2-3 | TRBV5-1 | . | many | TGCGCCAGCCCGGGGAACCCAGATACGCAGTATTTT | CASPGNPDTQYF
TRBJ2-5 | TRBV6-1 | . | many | TGTGCCACCTACGACCCAGTGTACCAAGAGACCCAGTACTTC | CATYDPVYQETQYF
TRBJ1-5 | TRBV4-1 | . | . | TGCGCCAGCAGCCAAGATGAGGCAATTCAGGGCCAGCCCCAGCATTTT | CASSQDEAIQGQPQHF
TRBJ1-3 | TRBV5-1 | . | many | TGCGCCAGCAGCTTGGCCCTGGGCAGAACTGGAAACACCATATATTTT | CASSLALGRTGNTIYF
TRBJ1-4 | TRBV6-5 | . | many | TGTGCCAGCAGCCTTGAGGGGCATAAACTGTTTTTT | CASSLEGHKLFF
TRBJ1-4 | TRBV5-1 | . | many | TGCGCCAGCAGCACCCCGGGGGGGGCGGATGAAAAACTGTTTTTT | CASSTPGGADEKLFF
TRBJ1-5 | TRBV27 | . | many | TGTGCCAGCAGTTTATTGTGGGGGCAGCCCCAGCATTTT | CASSLLWGQPQHF
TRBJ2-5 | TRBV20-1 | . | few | TGCAGTGCTAGAGACTTCAGGGGATCCCAAGAGACCCAGTACTTC | CSARDFRGSQETQYF
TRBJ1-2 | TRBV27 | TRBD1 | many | TGTGCCAGCAGTTTCAACCAGGGGGCGCGGGGCTACACCTTC | CASSFNQGARGYTF
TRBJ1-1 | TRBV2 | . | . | TGTGCCAGCAGTGAGGGGGGATTCACTGAAGCTTTCTTT | CASSEGGFTEAFF
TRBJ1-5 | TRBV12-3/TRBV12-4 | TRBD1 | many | TGTGCCAGCAGTCCGGGGGACAGGGGGTATAGCAATCAGCCCCAGCATTTT | CASSPGDRGYSNQPQHF
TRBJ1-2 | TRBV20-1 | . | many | TGCAGTGTTCCCGGGGGGGGCGCAATAGGTGGCTACACCTTC | CSVPGGGAIGGYTF
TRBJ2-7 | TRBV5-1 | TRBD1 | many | TGCGCCAGCAGCCCATACCCCGACAGGGGGGATCTCTACGAGCAGTACTTC | CASSPYPDRGDLYEQYF
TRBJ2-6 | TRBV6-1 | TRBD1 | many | TGTGCCAGCAGATTTGCCGGGACAGGCTCTGGGGCCAACGTCCTGACTTTC | CASRFAGTGSGANVLTF
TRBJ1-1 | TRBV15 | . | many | TGTGCCACCAGCAGAGATTTGGTTGGGGGGGACACTGAAGCTTTCTTT | CATSRDLVGGDTEAFF
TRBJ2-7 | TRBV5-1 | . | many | TGCGCCAGCAGCTGGGGGGGACAGCAGGTCTACGAGCAGTACTTC | CASSWGGQQVYEQYF
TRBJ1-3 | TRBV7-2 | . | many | TGTGCCAGCAGTCTCAGGGAGGGAAACACCATATATTTT | CASSLREGNTIYF
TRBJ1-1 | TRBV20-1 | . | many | TGCAGTGCTAGTGGTATCGGCACTGAAGCTTTCTTT | CSASGIGTEAFF
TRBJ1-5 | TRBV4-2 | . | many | TGTGCCAGCAGCCAAAGCGGGCAAGGAGGGTCAGGGATGGAGCAGCCCCAGCATTTT | CASSQSGQGGSGMEQPQHF
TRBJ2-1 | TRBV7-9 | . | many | TGTGCCAGCAAGGCAGGGGAATACAATGAGCAGTTCTTC | CASKAGEYNEQFF
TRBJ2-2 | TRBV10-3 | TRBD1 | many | TGTGCCATCAGCCAGGGACAGGGGGCCCATACCGGGGAGCTGTTTTTT | CAISQGQGAHTGELFF
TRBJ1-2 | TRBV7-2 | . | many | TGTGCCAGCAGCCCCAGTTTGGTGGTTTATGGCTACACCTTC | CASSPSLVVYGYTF
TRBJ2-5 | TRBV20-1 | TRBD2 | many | TGCAGTGCTGAGCCGTCCCTGCGGGGGGTGTACCAAGAGACCCAGTACTTC | CSAEPSLRGVYQETQYF
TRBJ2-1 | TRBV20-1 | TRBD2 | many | TGCAGTGTAGGCCCCGGGACTAGCGGGGAAGGTGAGCAGTTCTTC | CSVGPGTSGEGEQFF
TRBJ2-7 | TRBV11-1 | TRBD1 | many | TGTGCCAGCAGCTCCCGGACAGGGGTCGTCGGAGAGTACTTC | CASSSRTGVVGEYF
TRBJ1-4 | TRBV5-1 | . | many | TGCGCCAGCAGCTTGATCCCGTCAGCTGCAACTAATGAAAAACTGTTTTTT | CASSLIPSAATNEKLFF
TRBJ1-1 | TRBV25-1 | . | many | TGTGCCAGCATCCGAGACACTGAAGCTTTCTTT | CASIRDTEAFF
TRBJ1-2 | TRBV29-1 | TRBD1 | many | TGCAGCGTTGGGGACAGGGCTTACTATGGCTACACCTTC | CSVGDRAYYGYTF
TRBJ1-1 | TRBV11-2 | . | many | TGTGCCAGCAGCTCGACGAAAGGCAGCGCTGAAGCTTTCTTT | CASSSTKGSAEAFF
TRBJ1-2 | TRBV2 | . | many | TGTGCCAGCAGTATTTATGGTAGCAGCTATGGCTACACCTTC | CASSIYGSSYGYTF
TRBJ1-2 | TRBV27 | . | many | TGTGCCAGCAGCCCGGCCCCACAGGGTCCCTATGGCTACACCTTC | CASSPAPQGPYGYTF
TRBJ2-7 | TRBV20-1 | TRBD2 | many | TGCAGTGCTAGAGATAGCGGGGGCTACGAGCAGTACTTC | CSARDSGGYEQYF
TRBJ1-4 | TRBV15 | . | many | TGTGCCACCAGCAAAACGGGATCCCCCTATGAAAAACTGTTTTTT | CATSKTGSPYEKLFF
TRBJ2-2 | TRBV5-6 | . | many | TGTGCCAGCAGCCCAGAACCCAGCCTGAACACCGGGGAGCTGTTTTTT | CASSPEPSLNTGELFF
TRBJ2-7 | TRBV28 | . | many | TGTGCCAGCAGTCAGGTATCGGGGCGCCCCCTCTACGAGCAGTACTTC | CASSQVSGRPLYEQYF
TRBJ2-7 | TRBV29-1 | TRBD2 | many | TGCAGCGTTGAAGGCGGGGGACCCTACGAGCAGTACTTC | CSVEGGGPYEQYF
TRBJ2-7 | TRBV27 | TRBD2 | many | TGTGCCAGCAGTTTGGGAGGGCTACCCTACGAGCAGTACTTC | CASSLGGLPYEQYF
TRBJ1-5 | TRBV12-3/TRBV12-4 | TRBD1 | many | TGTGCCAGCAGTCCCCAGGGGGCTCTCAATCAGCCCCAGCATTTT | CASSPQGALNQPQHF
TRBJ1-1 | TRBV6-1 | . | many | TGTGCCAGCAGTGAAATCGTCTCGAGGCCTCTTGAAGCTTTCTTT | CASSEIVSRPLEAFF
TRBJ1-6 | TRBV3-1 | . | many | TGTGCCAGCAGCCCCGGTCATTGGGGGTTTTATTCACCCCTCCACTTT | CASSPGHWGFYSPLHF
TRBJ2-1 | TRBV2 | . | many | TGTGCCAGCCTTTACCCGACAGGAGACAATGAGCAGTTCTTC | CASLYPTGDNEQFF